These 16 T cell receptor beta chains were sequenced from one sample in a study of T cell responses to AZD1222 COVID-19 vaccine. The table came from immunoSEQ multiplex PCR; TCRdb's copy has only in-frame clones and leaves some out. The profile shows approximately 110,000 clones, roughly 84% of them singletons. The starting material was peripheral blood, obtained on day 0 of AZD1222 vaccination. These receptors originate from an adult in good health.

V and J are TRBV5-1 and TRBJ2-7; TRBD1 is a possible D gene (6 bases). The CDR3 is 16 residues long. CDR1 and CDR2 (germline): SGHRS, YFSETQ. V was shortened by 5 bases and J by 3 bases, with 21 bases between the two germline ends. For the CDR3, the DNA is TGCGCCAGCAGACGGAGTTACAGGGAAGATGACTACGAGCAGTACTTC. Residues: CASRRSYREDDYEQYF.

This clone was recorded once. The chain is built from TRBV5-1 and TRBJ1-2; 8 bases fit TRBD1. The V gene's germline CDR1 is SGHRS and CDR2 YFSETQ. Trimming removed 4 bases from V and 8 bases from J; junction bases left unmatched: 7. The CDR3 spans 13 residues. The CDR3 sequence: CASSTDRVGGYTF. The CDR3 nucleotides are TGCGCCAGCAGCACGGACAGGGTAGGGGGCTACACCTTC.

The rearrangement joins TRBV14 to TRBJ2-3; tentative D call: TRBD2 (6 bases). The CDR3 spans 15 residues. V shed 2 bases and J shed 3 bases, with 12 bases lying between them. Germline loops: CDR1 SGHDN, CDR2 FVKESK. Here the CDR3 reads CASSQQRLVTDTQYF. The CDR3 DNA follows: TGTGCCAGCAGCCAACAACGACTAGTGACAGATACGCAGTATTTT.

CDR3 in DNA: TGCAGCGTTGAAGTTTCGTCAGGTGAGCAGTACTTC. This translates into CSVEVSSGEQYF. The chain carries TRBV29-1 and TRBJ2-7; D remains unclear. The CDR3 has 12 amino acids. From germline, CDR1 is SQVTM and CDR2 ANQGSEA. Trimming pared 1 base from V and 7 bases from J, leaving 11 bases between.

J is TRBJ1-2 and V is TRBV5-6, with D unclear. The CDR3 covers 15 residues. V lost 0 bases and J lost 8, with 17 bases in between. Per the germline V gene, CDR1 is SGHDT and CDR2 is YYEEEE. The CDR3 nucleotides read TGTGCCAGCAGCTTGGGCTCCCCACCGGTTGGCGGCTACACCTTC. It codes for CASSLGSPPVGGYTF.

The V call is TRBV12-3 or TRBV12-4, the J call TRBJ1-1; TRBD1 is a possible D gene (5 bases). The length of the CDR3 is 13 residues. V shed 0 bases and J shed 5 bases, with 7 bases lying between them. Here the CDR3 reads CASSLARDTEAFF. The CDR3 DNA reads TGTGCCAGCAGTTTAGCCAGGGATACTGAAGCTTTCTTT.

The genes are TRBV2 and TRBJ1-1; the D gene is possibly TRBD1 (5 bases). In germline, CDR1 is SNHLY, CDR2 FYNNEI. The CDR3 is 14 residues long. With 6 bases removed from V and 4 bases from J, the gap between germline ends came to 15 bases. The CDR3: CASRGDGGITEAFF. CDR3 coding DNA: TGTGCCAGCAGAGGTGATGGGGGGATCACTGAAGCTTTCTTT. Filled out from reference TRBV2 and TRBJ1-1, the complete variable domain reads EPEVTQTPSHQVTQMGQEVILRCVPISNHLYFYWYRQILGQKVEFLVSFYNNEISEKSEIFDDQFSVERPDGSNFTLKIRSTKLEDSAMYFCASRGDGGITEAFFGQGTRLTVV.

The rearrangement uses TRBV24-1 and TRBJ1-1, with a possible D match to TRBD1 (6 bases). The CDR3 has 11 amino acids. CDR1 is KGHDR, CDR2 SFDVKD, per germline. With 5 bases removed from V and 10 bases from J, the gap between germline ends came to 10 bases. The DNA for the CDR3 is TGTGCCACCAGTGTTGGGACACCAGCTTTCTTT. Encoded protein: CATSVGTPAFF.

This chain's CDR3 is CASSEAIGRQNEKLFF. DNA of the CDR3: TGTGCCAGCAGTGAAGCTATAGGAAGACAGAATGAAAAACTGTTTTTT. The chain carries TRBV2 and TRBJ1-4; tentatively, D is TRBD1 (5 bases). Between the trimmed V and J ends, which lost 0 bases and 5 bases, there was a span of 13 bases. The germline V gene has CDR1 SNHLY and CDR2 FYNNEI. There are 16 residues in the CDR3.

This clone has only a few counts. The chain employs TRBV20-1 and TRBJ1-1; D remains ambiguous. Per germline, CDR1 DFQATT and CDR2 SNEGSKA (reference sequence). CDR3 length: 11 amino acids. Trimming took 6 bases from V and 1 from J, leaving 6 bases between them. DNA of the CDR3: TGCAGTGCCAGGAGGAACACTGAAGCTTTCTTT. This gives the protein CSARRNTEAFF.

The J gene is TRBJ2-7, the V gene TRBV19; TRBD1 matches 10 bases. The germline gives CDR1 LNHDA, CDR2 SQIVND (reference sequence). With V trimmed by 4 bases and J by 10 bases, 10 bases remained unmatched. This CDR3 has 14 amino acids. CDR3 in DNA: TGTGCCAGTAGTACCTCACCGGGACAGGGGATACAGTACTTC. It yields the protein CASSTSPGQGIQYF.

The chain is built from TRBV6-4 and TRBJ1-1; TRBD1 matches at 9 bases. The CDR3 length is 13 residues. Germline loops: CDR1 MRHNA, CDR2 SNTAGT. J was trimmed by 10 bases and V by 6 bases; bases with no gene match: 9. The CDR3 spells CASRPSGQGVAFF. The CDR3 coding sequence is TGTGCCAGCAGGCCGTCGGGACAGGGTGTAGCTTTCTTT.

The chain has TRBV3-1 (or the pseudogene TRBV3-2) and TRBJ2-2; 7 positions agree with TRBD2. From germline, CDR1 is LGHDT and CDR2 YNNKEL (reference sequence). This CDR3 region has 15 residues. Germline trimming cut 4 bases from V and 7 bases from J; bases unmatched to any gene: 9. The CDR3 region is CASSRVGRAVGELFF. The CDR3 DNA reads as TGTGCCAGCAGCCGGGTTGGGAGGGCGGTCGGGGAGCTGTTTTTT.

This chain uses TRBV27 with TRBJ1-2; 9 positions match TRBD1. CDR3 length: 14 residues. J lost 8 bases, V lost 5 bases, and 9 bases had no gene match. Germline CDR1 and CDR2: MNHEY and SMNVEV (reference sequence). The CDR3, as DNA: TGTGCCAGCAGTCTTAACAGGGGGCAGGGGGGCTACACCTTC. This sequence encodes CASSLNRGQGGYTF.

This rearrangement joins TRBV6-4 to TRBJ1-1; D is undetermined. V was trimmed by 0 bases and J by 7 bases, leaving 15 bases between them. Germline V gives CDR1 MRHNA, CDR2 SNTAGT. The CDR3 runs to 15 residues. The CDR3 DNA reads as TGTGCCAGCAGTGACTCGAATAGCGGGGAAGGTGAAGCTTTCTTT. Protein: CASSDSNSGEGEAFF.

CDR3 protein: CAINQGNTEAFF. CDR3 DNA sequence: TGTGCCATTAACCAGGGGAACACTGAAGCTTTCTTT. The chain links TRBV10-3 to TRBJ1-1; TRBD1 is a possible D gene (5 bases). Trimming pared 9 bases from V and 1 base from J, leaving 9 bases between. Per germline, CDR1 ENHRY and CDR2 SYGVKD. The CDR3 totals 12 residues.